Listed below are T cell receptor beta chains from one sample, sequenced in a study of blood T cell repertoires in COVID-19. Profiled with immunoSEQ multiplex PCR; TCRdb holds only in-frame clones, not every one. Here the sample spans 200,000 to 250,000 clones, 88% being singletons. Sequenced material: peripheral blood. All receptors derive from a man between 18 and 29 years old with active or convalescent COVID-19. Each CDR3 is given with its conserved first and last residue. Fields, in order: J gene, D gene, clone size, V gene, CDR3 DNA, CDR3 protein. The D gene is left open where the match is weak. Where a row states a size, it is once, few, many or the class of an expanded clone; other rows omit it.

J: TRBJ2-7; D: NA; size: NA; V: TRBV19; DNA: TGTGCCAGTAGTGCCCCCGGCACAACTACCTACGAGCAGTACTTC; CDR3: CASSAPGTTTYEQYF
J: TRBJ1-1; D: NA; size: NA; V: TRBV3-1/TRBV3-2; DNA: TGTGCCAGCAGCCGTCAGGGGAACACTGAAGCTTTCTTT; CDR3: CASSRQGNTEAFF
J: TRBJ2-5; D: NA; size: NA; V: TRBV7-9; DNA: TGTGCCAGCAGCTCCAGTGGGACCCAGTACTTC; CDR3: CASSSSGTQYF
J: TRBJ2-2; D: TRBD2; size: NA; V: TRBV7-6; DNA: TGTGCCAGCAGCCGTAGCGGGAGCGACACCGGGGAGCTGTTTTTT; CDR3: CASSRSGSDTGELFF
J: TRBJ2-7; D: TRBD1; size: once; V: TRBV11-2; DNA: TGTGCCAGCAGCTTGGGACAGGATAGCTCCTACGAGCAGTACTTC; CDR3: CASSLGQDSSYEQYF
J: TRBJ2-3; D: NA; size: NA; V: TRBV28; DNA: TGTGCCAGCAGTTTATTGGCGGGAAGGGAGTCAGATACGCAGTATTTT; CDR3: CASSLLAGRESDTQYF
J: TRBJ1-1; D: NA; size: few; V: TRBV12-5; DNA: TGTGCTAGTGGTCCGTTGGACACGCCGAACACTGAAGCTTTCTTT; CDR3: CASGPLDTPNTEAFF
J: TRBJ2-7; D: NA; size: NA; V: TRBV27; DNA: TGTGCCAGCAGTTTATATGCAGGGGCATCCTCCTACGAGCAGTACTTC; CDR3: CASSLYAGASSYEQYF
J: TRBJ2-1; D: TRBD2; size: NA; V: TRBV7-3; DNA: TGTGCCAGCAGCTTACCGGGACTAGTAACCGAGCAGTTCTTC; CDR3: CASSLPGLVTEQFF
J: TRBJ2-3; D: NA; size: once; V: TRBV11-2; DNA: TGTGCCAGCAGCTCTACAGATACGCAGTATTTT; CDR3: CASSSTDTQYF
J: TRBJ2-3; D: TRBD1; size: NA; V: TRBV27; DNA: TGTGCCAGCAGTCCCGGGACAGGGGCAGATACGCAGTATTTT; CDR3: CASSPGTGADTQYF
J: TRBJ2-7; D: TRBD1; size: NA; V: TRBV30; DNA: TGTGCCTGGGAGACAGGGACCTACGAGCAGTACTTC; CDR3: CAWETGTYEQYF
J: TRBJ2-6; D: NA; size: NA; V: TRBV28; DNA: TGTGCCAGCAGTTTAGTCAGGGCTTTCCCTGGGGCCAACGTCCTGACTTTC; CDR3: CASSLVRAFPGANVLTF
J: TRBJ2-3; D: NA; size: NA; V: TRBV2; DNA: TGTGCCAGCAGAGAAGACCGGGACACGCGCACAGATACGCAGTATTTT; CDR3: CASREDRDTRTDTQYF